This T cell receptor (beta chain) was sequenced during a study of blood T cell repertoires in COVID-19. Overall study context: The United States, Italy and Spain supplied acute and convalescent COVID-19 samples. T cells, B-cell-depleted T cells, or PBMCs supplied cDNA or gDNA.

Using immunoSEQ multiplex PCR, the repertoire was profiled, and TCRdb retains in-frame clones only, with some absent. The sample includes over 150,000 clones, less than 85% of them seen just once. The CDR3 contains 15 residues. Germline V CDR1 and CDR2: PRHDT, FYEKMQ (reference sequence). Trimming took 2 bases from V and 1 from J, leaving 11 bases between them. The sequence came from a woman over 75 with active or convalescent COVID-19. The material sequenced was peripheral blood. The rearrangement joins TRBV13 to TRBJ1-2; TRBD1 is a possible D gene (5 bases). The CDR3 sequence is CASSLRQSRNYGYTF. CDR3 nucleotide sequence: TGTGCCAGCAGCTTAAGACAGTCCCGTAACTATGGCTACACCTTC.